The 5 T cell receptor beta chains below all came from one sample that was sequenced in a study of T-cell memory formation after mild COVID-19. TCRdb redid the calling of the 5' RACE reads with MiXCR, one entry per CDR3 protein. Found here are about 320,000 distinct CDR3 sequences, about 13% of them singletons; the top ten hold over 20%. The sample was PBMCs or a T cell subset sorted from them (not recorded which). Receptors were obtained from a man between 18 and 35 years old who had mild COVID-19 (a few samples of this study predate the infection). Cell type and time point are not known.

The chain recombines TRBV29-1 with TRBJ2-5; tentatively, D is TRBD1 (7 bases). Germline CDR1 SQVTM, CDR2 ANQGSEA. V was clipped by 6 bases and J by 11 bases, with 13 bases between them. The CDR3 runs to 10 residues. The CDR3 is CSVEQGTQYF. The CDR3 region has the DNA TGCAGCGTGGAACAGGGGACTCAGTACTTC.

This clonotype appeared many times. The chain combines TRBV6-5 with TRBJ1-2; 8 bases match TRBD1. The CDR3 has 12 residues. Germline CDR1 and CDR2: MNHEY and SVGAGI. J lost 7 bases, V lost 7 bases, and 5 bases had no gene match. The CDR3 sequence: CASKPDRGGYTF. The CDR3 region has the DNA TGTGCCAGCAAGCCCGACAGGGGTGGCTACACCTTC.

This clonotype was observed a few times. This rearrangement joins TRBV29-1 to TRBJ2-3, with unresolved D. V was pared by 6 bases and J by 5 bases, with 6 bases between. The CDR3 spans 10 residues. Germline assignment: CDR1 SQVTM and CDR2 ANQGSEA. The CDR3 sequence: CSVVQDTQYF. In DNA, the CDR3 is TGCAGCGTCGTGCAAGATACGCAGTATTTT.

This clonotype was detected only a few times. The chain recombines TRBV20-1 with TRBJ1-5; the D gene is possibly TRBD1 (5 bases). This CDR3 has 11 amino acids. From germline, CDR1 is DFQATT and CDR2 SNEGSKA (reference sequence). Trimming removed 4 bases from V and 12 bases from J, with 13 bases in between. The CDR3 is CSATREGLQHF. CDR3 bases: TGCAGTGCTACCCGAGAGGGGCTCCAGCATTTT.

The chain links TRBV5-1 to TRBJ1-4; D might be TRBD1 (6 bases). Germline-derived CDR1 and CDR2 are SGHRS and YFSETQ. The CDR3 loop spans 14 amino acids. Trimming took off 4 bases at V and 8 bases at J, with 15 bases between the two ends. The CDR3 nucleotides read TGCGCCAGCAGCCCCACAGGGAATGAAGAAAAACTGTTTTTT. It encodes CASSPTGNEEKLFF.